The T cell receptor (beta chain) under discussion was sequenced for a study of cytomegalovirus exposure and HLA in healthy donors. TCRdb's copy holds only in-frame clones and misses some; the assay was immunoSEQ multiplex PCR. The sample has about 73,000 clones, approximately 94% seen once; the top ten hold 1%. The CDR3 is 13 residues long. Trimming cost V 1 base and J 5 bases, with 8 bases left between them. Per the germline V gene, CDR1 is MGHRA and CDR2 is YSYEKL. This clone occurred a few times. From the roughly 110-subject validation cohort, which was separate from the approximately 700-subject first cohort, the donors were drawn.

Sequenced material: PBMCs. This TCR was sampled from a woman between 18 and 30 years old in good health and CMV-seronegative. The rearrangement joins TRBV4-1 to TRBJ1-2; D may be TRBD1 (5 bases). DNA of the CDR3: TGCGCCAGCAGCCAAGCCGGGACTTATGGCTACACCTTC. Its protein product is CASSQAGTYGYTF.